This is a list of T cell receptor beta chains from one sample in a study of metastatic and nonmetastatic thyroid tumors. TCRdb re-analyzed the PCR reads through MiXCR. The data hold tens of thousands of clones, with roughly 24% observed a single time. The sample comprised blood. These receptors all stem from a female donor with papillary thyroid cancer or a benign thyroid nodule (not recorded which). Some clones in this sample may be carry-over from other donors' samples. The CDR3 runs from the conserved cysteine through the conserved F or W. The order of the fields is CDR3 protein, CDR3 DNA, D gene, V gene, J gene, clone size, CDR3 length. A D gene is named only where the DNA matches it firmly. A row's size may be missing; if present it is once, few, many or a size class.

CASSSGANTEAFF	TGTGCCAGCAGTTCGGGAGCGAACACTGAAGCTTTCTTT	.	TRBV28	TRBJ1-1	few	13
CATSRGLGETQYF	TGCGCCACCTCAAGGGGTCTAGGGGAGACCCAGTACTTC	.	TRBV5-1	TRBJ2-5	.	13
CASIRSGGRSYYGYTF	TGTGCCAGCATTCGTTCTGGGGGGCGATCGTACTATGGCTACACCTTC	.	TRBV6-1	TRBJ1-2	.	16
CASSYGADTQYF	TGTGCCAGCAGCTATGGGGCAGATACGCAGTATTTT	.	TRBV7-2	TRBJ2-3	few	12
CASIRQQYYNEQFF	TGTGCCAGCATCCGCCAACAATACTACAATGAGCAGTTCTTC	.	TRBV6-1	TRBJ2-1	medium-sized	14
CASSRGTSGGMETQYF	TGTGCCAGCAGCCGAGGGACTAGCGGGGGGATGGAGACCCAGTACTTC	TRBD2	TRBV7-2	TRBJ2-5	many	16
CASSPGQGRFQTGYTF	TGTGCCAGCAGCCCGGGACAGGGTCGTTTTCAGACTGGCTACACCTTC	TRBD1	TRBV3-1	TRBJ1-2	.	16
CASSFLPGQGAGGYTF	TGCGCCAGCAGCTTTCTCCCGGGACAGGGGGCAGGTGGCTACACCTTC	TRBD1	TRBV5-1	TRBJ1-2	medium-sized	16
CASSFLTGVIGYGYTF	TGTGCCAGCAGCTTCCTGACAGGGGTAATTGGCTATGGCTACACCTTC	TRBD1	TRBV11-3	TRBJ1-2	medium-sized	16
CASNADSGSYNSPLHF	TGTGCCAGCAACGCGGACAGTGGCTCCTATAATTCACCCCTCCACTTT	.	TRBV2	TRBJ1-6	many	16
CSARTTYEQYF	TGCAGTGCTAGGACCACGTACGAGCAGTACTTC	.	TRBV20-1	TRBJ2-7	.	11
CAWSVGAGAAYSNQPQHF	TGTGCCTGGAGTGTAGGGGCAGGGGCCGCTTATAGCAATCAGCCCCAGCATTTT	.	TRBV30	TRBJ1-5	.	18
CASSETGEGGGYTF	TGTGCCAGCAGTGAAACAGGGGAAGGGGGTGGCTACACCTTC	TRBD1	TRBV2	TRBJ1-2	medium-sized	14